This T cell receptor (beta chain) is drawn from a study of OX40 agonist ivuxolimab in advanced cancers. The assay was immunoSEQ multiplex PCR, and TCRdb's table has in-frame clones only and misses some. The sample records 65,000 to 95,000 clones, under 95% being singletons. CDR1 is SGDLS and CDR2 is YYNGEE in the germline V gene. V lost 4 bases and J lost 7; bases outside the gene matches: 11. This CDR3 contains 16 residues. The sample consisted of CD4+ or CD8+ T cells sorted from blood, taken in a trial of the OX40 agonist ivuxolimab. The TCR comes from an adult with an advanced solid tumor such as melanoma, head and neck, liver or kidney cancer. This chain joins TRBV9 and TRBJ2-4; TRBD2 aligns across 10 bases. DNA for the CDR3: TGTGCCAGCAGCTCGAGTAGAGTAGCGGGGGGTAACATTCAGTACTTC. Its translation is CASSSSRVAGGNIQYF.